The 5 T cell receptor beta chains listed next were all sequenced from one sample in a study of cytomegalovirus exposure and HLA in healthy donors. The study ran its PCR with 60 Vbeta and 13 Jbeta primers. This table comes from immunoSEQ multiplex PCR, and its TCRdb copy is limited to in-frame clones, with some not included. The sample has about 82,000 clones; 74% are singletons. The source material was PBMCs. These TCRs come from a woman aged 45-65 years in good health and CMV-seropositive.

J is TRBJ1-2 and V is TRBV28, with unresolved D. CDR1 is MDHEN and CDR2 is SYDVKM in the germline V gene. The CDR3 has 15 amino acids. The ends were cut back, 4 bases at V and 2 bases at J, with 14 bases in the middle. The CDR3 region is CASSSPSRINYGYTF. CDR3 nucleotides: TGTGCCAGCAGTTCCCCTTCCAGAATAAACTATGGCTACACCTTC.

The chain uses TRBV7-9 and TRBJ1-6, with 9 bases that match TRBD1. The trim removed 1 base at V and 9 bases at J, leaving 7 bases unmatched. Looked up from germline, CDR1 is SEHNR and CDR2 is FQNEAQ (reference sequence). This CDR3 has 16 residues. This CDR3 reads CASSLDLQGAGSPLHF. The DNA of the CDR3 is TGTGCCAGCAGCTTAGACCTACAGGGGGCAGGTTCACCCCTCCACTTT. Combining the CDR3 with reference TRBV7-9 and TRBJ1-6 gives the whole variable domain DTGVSQNPRHKITKRGQNVTFRCDPISEHNRLYWYRQTLGQGPEFLTYFQNEAQLEKSRLLSDRFSAERPKGSFSTLEIQRTEQGDSAMYLCASSLDLQGAGSPLHFGNGTRLTVT.

The chain joins TRBV27 to TRBJ2-2; 7 nucleotides align to TRBD1. CDR1 MNHEY and CDR2 SMNVEV come from the germline V gene (reference sequence). The CDR3 is 15 amino acids. J lost 2 bases, V lost 8 bases, and 8 bases had no gene match. As DNA, the CDR3 is TGTGCCAGCGCTCCCGGGACAGTCAACACCGGGGAGCTGTTTTTT. Translated, it gives CASAPGTVNTGELFF.

The chain employs TRBV19 and TRBJ1-2, with 7 bases lining up with TRBD1. CDR3 length: 14 amino acids. Germline CDR1 reads LNHDA; CDR2 reads SQIVND (reference sequence). V was pared by 5 bases and J by 9 bases, with 12 bases of the junction left unmatched. The CDR3 region is CASSVGGVRLRYTF. In DNA form, the CDR3 reads TGTGCCAGTAGTGTAGGGGGCGTTCGACTCCGCTACACCTTC.

CDR3: CASSLTGTGRNEQYF. DNA for the CDR3: TGCGCCAGCAGCTTGACCGGGACAGGGCGGAACGAGCAGTACTTC. The chain joins TRBV5-1 to TRBJ2-7, with 9 nucleotides matching TRBD1. The germline V gene encodes CDR1 SGHRS and CDR2 YFSETQ. Trimming at V came to 1 base and at J to 5 bases, leaving 7 bases not matched to a gene. The CDR3 consists of 15 residues.